This TCR beta chain appears in the sequencing data of a study of blood T cell repertoires in COVID-19. In the study's own analysis: The assay estimated nucleated cells by amplifying reference gene primers. Libraries were prepared by immunoSEQ multiplex PCR; TCRdb keeps only in-frame clonotypes and omits some of them. V and J calls plus clone size are reproduced from that table; the DNA served to infer D and trimming. The sample comprises 150,000 to 200,000 clones, about 92% of which are singletons, and 4.5% to 5% rests with the top ten. The CDR3 runs 14 residues. Germline V gene sequence: CDR1 LNHDA, CDR2 SQIVND (reference sequence). V was clipped by 2 bases and J by 7 bases; unmatched bases: 6.

The sequence was obtained from a man younger than 40 with COVID-19, enrolled during active disease. The sequenced sample consisted of peripheral blood. The chain joins TRBV19 to TRBJ1-1; 8 nucleotides agree with TRBD1. The CDR3 region is CASSIRTGRSEAFF. CDR3 DNA sequence: TGTGCCAGTAGTATACGGACAGGGAGAAGTGAAGCTTTCTTT.